The TCR beta chain under discussion was sequenced for a study of blood T cell repertoires in COVID-19. Turning to the study itself: Donors in Cohort 3 who had recovered were those with two negative PCRs, healthcare professional clearance, or resolution of their symptoms. Material from acute and convalescent COVID-19 was sourced from the United States, Italy and Spain. Nucleic acid was either cDNA or gDNA, and it came from T cells, B-cell-depleted T cells, or PBMCs.

In the authors' methods: Amplification with reference gene primers provided the estimates of nucleated cell counts. TCRdb's table, derived via immunoSEQ multiplex PCR, lists solely in-frame clones and lacks some. The V and J calls and clone size are taken from that table; D and trimming were inferred from the DNA. The data hold under 200,000 clones, with 86% observed a single time. The CDR3 runs to 15 residues. The trim removed 3 bases at V and 12 bases at J, leaving 11 bases unmatched. Per germline, CDR1 LGHNA and CDR2 YNFKEQ. Specimen: PBMCs or T cells enriched from blood (not recorded which). This sequence joins TRBV4-2 and TRBJ2-1; 10 bases align to TRBD2. This receptor was identified in a woman aged 40 to 49 in a cohort exposed to, infected with or recovered from COVID-19 (not recorded which). The CDR3 DNA is TGTGCCAGCAGCCACGAACTAGCGGGGACCCTTGGGCAGTTCTTC. This encodes CASSHELAGTLGQFF.